These 5 T cell receptor beta chains originate from one sample sequenced in a study of T cell responses to AZD1222 COVID-19 vaccine. The repertoire was sequenced with immunoSEQ multiplex PCR; TCRdb's copy has only in-frame clones and lacks some. Among about 99,000 clones listed, 90% to 95% were seen once. The sequenced sample was peripheral blood, obtained 28 days after the second AZD1222 dose. The receptors originated from an adult who received the AZD1222 COVID-19 vaccine.

This chain joins TRBV28 and TRBJ2-5; TRBD1 matches at 8 bases. This CDR3 comprises 15 residues. Germline V gene lookup returns CDR1 MDHEN and CDR2 SYDVKM. J gave up 2 bases and V 6 bases, and 8 bases lay outside the gene matches. The chain's CDR3 is CASRPGQGLQETQYF. The CDR3 nucleotides are TGTGCCAGCAGGCCCGGACAGGGTTTACAAGAGACCCAGTACTTC.

This chain connects TRBV25-1 to TRBJ2-7; 11 bases are a match to TRBD1. The V segment lost 7 bases and the J segment 1 base; nucleotides outside the gene matches: 6. In germline, CDR1 is MGHDK, CDR2 SYGVNS. The CDR3 is made up of 15 amino acids. The CDR3 protein is CASTRGQGASYEQYF. CDR3 DNA sequence: TGTGCCAGCACCAGAGGACAGGGGGCGTCCTACGAGCAGTACTTC.

This clone was counted once. The chain is built from TRBV28 and TRBJ2-2, with 8 nucleotides matching TRBD2. V shed 1 base, J shed 3 bases, and the junction held 1 base outside the gene matches. CDR1 is MDHEN and CDR2 is SYDVKM in the germline V gene. CDR3 size: 15 residues. CDR3 sequence (DNA): TGTGCCAGCAGTTTATTGCGGGGGGACACCGGGGAGCTGTTTTTT. As protein: CASSLLRGDTGELFF.

The rearrangement uses TRBV6-5 and TRBJ2-2; D is uncertain. CDR1 is MNHEY and CDR2 is SVGAGI in the germline V gene. Trimming took 8 bases from V and 5 from J, leaving 9 bases between them. CDR3 length equals 12 residues. CDR3 sequence (DNA): TGTGCCAGCTCGTCCAGAACCGGGGAGCTGTTTTTT. This translates into CASSSRTGELFF.

The rearrangement joins TRBV6-5 to TRBJ2-7; D unclear. Germline V gives CDR1 MNHEY, CDR2 SVGAGI. CDR3 size: 15 residues. Trimming left V 8 bases short and J 4 bases short, with 21 bases between. The CDR3 DNA is TGTGCCAGCGGTCCACAAGCCGTCTCTGGGTACGAGCAGTACTTC. Its protein is CASGPQAVSGYEQYF.